This T cell receptor beta chain was sequenced during a study of blood T cells in healthy people across ages. The second PCR ran about 6 to 11 cycles with a sample-barcoded 5' primer and J-beta primers. TCRdb used MiXCR to reprocess the 5' RACE reads, holding one entry per CDR3 protein. In the table there are 1.5 million to 2 million distinct CDR3 sequences, roughly 49% of which are singletons. Total RNA was isolated from each sample in quantities of at least 6 micrograms. This sequence was found in a middle-aged woman in good health. The sample was blood.

In DNA, the CDR3 is TGTGCCACCCTGGCAAGGACCTACGAGCAGTACTTC. Translated, it gives CATLARTYEQYF. J is TRBJ2-7 and V is TRBV24-1; D gene unclear. The CDR3 has 12 amino acids. Per germline, CDR1 KGHDR and CDR2 SFDVKD. The germline V and J ends were trimmed by 9 bases and 2 bases, with 10 bases remaining between them.